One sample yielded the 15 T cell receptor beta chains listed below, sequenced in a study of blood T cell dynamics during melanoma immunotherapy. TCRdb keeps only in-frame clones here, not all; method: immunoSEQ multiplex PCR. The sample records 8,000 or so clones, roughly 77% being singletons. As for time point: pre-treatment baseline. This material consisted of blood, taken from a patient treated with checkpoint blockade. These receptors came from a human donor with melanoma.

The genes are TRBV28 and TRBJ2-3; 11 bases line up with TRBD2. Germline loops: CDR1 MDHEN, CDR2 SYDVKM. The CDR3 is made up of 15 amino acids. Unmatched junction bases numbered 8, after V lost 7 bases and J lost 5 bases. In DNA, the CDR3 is TGTGCCAGCAACCTAGCGGGAGGTGTCGGAGATACGCAGTATTTT. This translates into CASNLAGGVGDTQYF. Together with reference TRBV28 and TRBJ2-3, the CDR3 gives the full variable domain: DVKVTQSSRYLVKRTGEKVFLECVQDMDHENMFWYRQDPGLGLRLIYFSYDVKMKEKGDIPEGYSVSREKKERFSLILESASTNQTSMYLCASNLAGGVGDTQYFGPGTRLTVL.

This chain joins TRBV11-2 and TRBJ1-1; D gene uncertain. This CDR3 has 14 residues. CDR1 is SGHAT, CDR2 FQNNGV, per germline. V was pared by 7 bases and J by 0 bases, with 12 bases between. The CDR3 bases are TGTGCCAGCAACCTTGGACCGATGAACACTGAAGCTTTCTTT. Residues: CASNLGPMNTEAFF.

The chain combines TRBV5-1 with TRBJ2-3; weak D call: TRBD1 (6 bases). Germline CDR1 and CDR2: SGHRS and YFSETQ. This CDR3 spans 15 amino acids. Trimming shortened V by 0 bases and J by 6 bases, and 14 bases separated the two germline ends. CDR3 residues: CASSLGRAGVDTQYF. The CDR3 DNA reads TGCGCCAGCAGCTTGGGCCGGGCAGGGGTTGATACGCAGTATTTT.

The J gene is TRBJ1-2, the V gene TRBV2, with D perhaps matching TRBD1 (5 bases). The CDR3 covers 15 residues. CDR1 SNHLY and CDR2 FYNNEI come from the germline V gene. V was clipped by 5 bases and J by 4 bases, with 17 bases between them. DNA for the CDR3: TGTGCCAGCAGTTTCCGGGACCCTATTCCCTATGGCTACACCTTC. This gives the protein CASSFRDPIPYGYTF.

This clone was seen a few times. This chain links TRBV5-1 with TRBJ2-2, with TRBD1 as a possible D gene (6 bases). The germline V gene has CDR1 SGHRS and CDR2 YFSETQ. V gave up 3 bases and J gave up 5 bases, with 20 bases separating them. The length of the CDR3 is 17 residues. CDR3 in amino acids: CASSSLIQGKGTGELFF. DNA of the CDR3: TGCGCCAGCAGCTCCCTAATCCAGGGGAAGGGGACCGGGGAGCTGTTTTTT.

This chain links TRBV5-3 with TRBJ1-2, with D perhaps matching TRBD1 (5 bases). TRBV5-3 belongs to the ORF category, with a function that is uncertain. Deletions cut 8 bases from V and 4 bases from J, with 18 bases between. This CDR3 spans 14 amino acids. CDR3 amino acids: CASSLPAGSYGYTF. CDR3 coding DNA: TGTGCCAGCAGCCTCCCTGCAGGGAGCTATGGCTACACCTTC.

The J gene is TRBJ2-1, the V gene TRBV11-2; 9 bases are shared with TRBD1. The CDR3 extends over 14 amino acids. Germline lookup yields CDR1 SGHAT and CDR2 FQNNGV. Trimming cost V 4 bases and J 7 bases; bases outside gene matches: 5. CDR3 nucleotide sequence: TGTGCCAGCAGCTCCGGGACAGGGTGGAATGAGCAGTTCTTC. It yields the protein CASSSGTGWNEQFF.

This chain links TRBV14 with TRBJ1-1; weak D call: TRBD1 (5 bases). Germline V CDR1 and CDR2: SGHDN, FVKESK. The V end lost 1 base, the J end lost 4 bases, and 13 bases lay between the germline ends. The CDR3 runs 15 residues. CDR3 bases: TGTGCCAGCAGCCAAGGGAGGGGAAGGGGCACTGAAGCTTTCTTT. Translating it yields CASSQGRGRGTEAFF.

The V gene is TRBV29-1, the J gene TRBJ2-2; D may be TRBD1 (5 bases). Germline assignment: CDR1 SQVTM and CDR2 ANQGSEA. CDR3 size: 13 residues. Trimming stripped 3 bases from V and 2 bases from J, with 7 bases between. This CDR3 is CSVDQGNTGELFF. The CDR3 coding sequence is TGCAGCGTTGATCAGGGAAACACCGGGGAGCTGTTTTTT.

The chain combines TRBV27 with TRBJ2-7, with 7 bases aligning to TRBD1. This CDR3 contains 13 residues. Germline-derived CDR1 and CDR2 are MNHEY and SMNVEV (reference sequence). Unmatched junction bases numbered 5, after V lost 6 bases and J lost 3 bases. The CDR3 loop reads CASRWAGGYEQYF. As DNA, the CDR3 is TGTGCCAGCAGGTGGGCAGGGGGCTACGAGCAGTACTTC.

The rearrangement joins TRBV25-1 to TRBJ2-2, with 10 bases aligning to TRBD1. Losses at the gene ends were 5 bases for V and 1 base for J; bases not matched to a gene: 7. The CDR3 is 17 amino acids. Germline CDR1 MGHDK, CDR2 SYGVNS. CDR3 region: CASSRMGTGENTGELFF. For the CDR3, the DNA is TGTGCCAGCAGTCGAATGGGGACAGGGGAGAACACCGGGGAGCTGTTTTTT.

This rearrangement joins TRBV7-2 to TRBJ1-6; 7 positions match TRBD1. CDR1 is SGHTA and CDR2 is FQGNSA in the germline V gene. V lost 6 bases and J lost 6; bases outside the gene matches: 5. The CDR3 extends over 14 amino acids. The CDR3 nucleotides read TGTGCCAGCAGGCTGGGACAGCCTAATTCACCCCTCCACTTT. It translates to CASRLGQPNSPLHF.

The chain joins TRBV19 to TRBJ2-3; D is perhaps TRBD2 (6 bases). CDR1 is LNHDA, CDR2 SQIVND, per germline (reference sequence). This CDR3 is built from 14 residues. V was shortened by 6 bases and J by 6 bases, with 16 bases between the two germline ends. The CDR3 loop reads CASSWRDWQDTQYF. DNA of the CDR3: TGTGCCAGTAGCTGGAGGGACTGGCAGGATACGCAGTATTTT.

The chain's CDR3 is CASSSRTEGTEAFF. CDR3 DNA: TGTGCCAGCAGCTCGCGGACAGAGGGGACTGAAGCTTTCTTT. The rearrangement links TRBV9 to TRBJ1-1; D perhaps matches TRBD1 (6 bases). Looked up from germline, CDR1 is SGDLS and CDR2 is YYNGEE. The CDR3 loop spans 14 amino acids. Trimming removed 4 bases at V and 5 bases at J, with 15 bases between. Together with reference TRBV9 and TRBJ1-1, the CDR3 gives the full variable domain: DSGVTQTPKHLITATGQRVTLRCSPRSGDLSVYWYQQSLDQGLQFLIQYYNGEERAKGNILERFSAQQFPDLHSELNLSSLELGDSALYFCASSSRTEGTEAFFGQGTRLTVV.

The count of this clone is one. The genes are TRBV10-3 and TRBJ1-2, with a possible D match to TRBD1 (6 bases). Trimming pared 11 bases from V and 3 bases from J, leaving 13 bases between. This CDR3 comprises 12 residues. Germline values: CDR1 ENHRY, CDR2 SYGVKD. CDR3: CASEGDHYGYTF. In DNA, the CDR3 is TGTGCCTCGGAGGGGGACCACTATGGCTACACCTTC.